These T cell receptor beta chains were read from a single sample in a study of T cell changes during pregnancy in multiple sclerosis. Here immunoSEQ multiplex PCR was the method, and the copy in TCRdb shows in-frame clones only, minus some. The sample has around 81,000 clones; 80% to 95% are singletons. Material: peripheral blood, obtained after pregnancy. The receptors were sampled from a female donor in good health, enrolled as a control in a pregnancy study. CDR3s include the opening cysteine and the closing phenylalanine or tryptophan. A D gene is named only where the DNA matches it firmly. For some rows the clone size is stated as once, few or many, or as a class when expanded; others skip it.

CASTRGQETQYF | TGTGCCAGCACTAGGGGGCAAGAGACCCAGTACTTC | . | TRBV2 | . | TRBJ2-5
CASSSGTGNGYTF | TGTGCCAGCAGCTCCGGGACAGGGAATGGCTACACCTTC | TRBD1 | TRBV28 | . | TRBJ1-2
CASSISDRSNQPQHF | TGTGCCAGTAGTATTAGCGACAGGAGCAATCAGCCCCAGCATTTT | . | TRBV19 | . | TRBJ1-5
CASSTTDRDYGYTF | TGTGCCAGCAGCACCACGGACAGGGACTATGGCTACACCTTC | TRBD1 | TRBV7-9 | . | TRBJ1-2
CASSEGLVRGAYEQYF | TGTGCCAGCAGTGAAGGCTTAGTCAGGGGAGCCTACGAGCAGTACTTC | . | TRBV6-1 | few | TRBJ2-7
CASSPLASTNEKLFF | TGCGCCAGCAGCCCGCTTGCGTCAACTAATGAAAAACTGTTTTTT | . | TRBV5-1 | . | TRBJ1-4
CASSLMGRRTPEAFF | TGTGCCAGCAGTTTAATGGGGAGAAGGACGCCTGAAGCTTTCTTT | . | TRBV28 | . | TRBJ1-1
CASRSGGGRDEQFF | TGTGCCAGCAGGTCTGGCGGGGGACGCGATGAGCAGTTCTTC | TRBD2 | TRBV7-6 | . | TRBJ2-1
CASSSRLAGGVGELFF | TGTGCCAGCAGCTCACGACTAGCGGGAGGGGTCGGGGAGCTGTTTTTT | TRBD2 | TRBV9 | . | TRBJ2-2
CASSLGSGNGGETQYF | TGCGCCAGCAGCTTGGGGTCGGGGAATGGCGGGGAGACCCAGTACTTC | . | TRBV5-1 | . | TRBJ2-5
CASSTGTSGRVIRSQYNEQFF | TGTGCCAGTAGTACGGGGACTAGCGGGAGAGTCATACGGTCCCAATACAATGAGCAGTTCTTC | TRBD2 | TRBV19 | . | TRBJ2-1
CASSPGGDGYYEQYF | TGTGCCAGCAGCCCTGGGGGGGACGGGTACTACGAGCAGTACTTC | TRBD2 | TRBV9 | . | TRBJ2-7
CASSFGGPYNEQFF | TGTGCCAGCAGCTTTGGGGGCCCCTACAATGAGCAGTTCTTC | . | TRBV11-2 | . | TRBJ2-1